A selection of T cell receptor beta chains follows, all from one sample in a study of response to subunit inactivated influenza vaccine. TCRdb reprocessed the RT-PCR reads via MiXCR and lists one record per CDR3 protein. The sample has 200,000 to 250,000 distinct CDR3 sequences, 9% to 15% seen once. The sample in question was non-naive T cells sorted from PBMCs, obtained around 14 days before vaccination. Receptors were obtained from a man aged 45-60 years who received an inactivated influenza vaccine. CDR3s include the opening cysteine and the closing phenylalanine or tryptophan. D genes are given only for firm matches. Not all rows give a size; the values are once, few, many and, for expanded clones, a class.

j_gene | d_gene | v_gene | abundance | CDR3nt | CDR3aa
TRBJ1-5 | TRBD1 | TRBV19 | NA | TGTGCCAGTACCCGCCCAGGGACAGCTCATGCCCAGCATTTT | CASTRPGTAHAQHF
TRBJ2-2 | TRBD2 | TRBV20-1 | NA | TGCAGTGCTTCCGGGACTACCAACACCGGGGAGCTGTTTTTT | CSASGTTNTGELFF
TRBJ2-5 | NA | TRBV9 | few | TGTGCCAGCAGCGTAGCGCCAGCCCAAGAGACCCAGTACTTC | CASSVAPAQETQYF
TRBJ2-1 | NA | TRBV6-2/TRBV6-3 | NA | TGTGCCAGCAGTTACCCCAGCTTCTCCTACTACAATGAGCAGTTCTTC | CASSYPSFSYYNEQFF
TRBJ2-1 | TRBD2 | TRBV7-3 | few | TGTGCCAGCAGCTTATCAACTAGCGGGAGTATTGAGCAGTTCTTC | CASSLSTSGSIEQFF
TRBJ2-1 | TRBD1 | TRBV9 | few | TGTGCCAGCAGCGTAGGTCAGGGGGCGTTATCCAATGAGCAGTTCTTC | CASSVGQGALSNEQFF
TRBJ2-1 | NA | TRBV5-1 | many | TGCGCCAGCACTAAGGGACCCCCATACAATGAGCAGTTCTTC | CASTKGPPYNEQFF
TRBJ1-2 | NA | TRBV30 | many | TGTGCCTGGAAGAACAGGCAGGCCGGCAGCTACACCTTC | CAWKNRQAGSYTF
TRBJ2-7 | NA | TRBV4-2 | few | TGTGCCAGCAGCCAAGAACCGGGGGACTACGAGCAGTACTTC | CASSQEPGDYEQYF
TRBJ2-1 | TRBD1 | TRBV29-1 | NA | TGCAGCGTTGACGACGACAGGGAAACGGCCTACAATGAGCAGTTCTTC | CSVDDDRETAYNEQFF
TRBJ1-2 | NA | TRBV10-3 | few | TGTGCCATCAGAGGGGGAGAAGGCTACACCTTC | CAIRGGEGYTF
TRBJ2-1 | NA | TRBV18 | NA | TGTGCCAGCTCACCACCTGGAAGATACAATGAGCAGTTCTTC | CASSPPGRYNEQFF
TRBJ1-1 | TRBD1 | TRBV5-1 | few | TGCGCCAGCAGCTCCCAGGGACAGGGGAGGACTGAAGCTTTCTTT | CASSSQGQGRTEAFF
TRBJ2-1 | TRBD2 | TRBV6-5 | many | TGTGCCAGCAGTTCCGCGGGGGGGTGGGACAATGAGCAGTTCTTC | CASSSAGGWDNEQFF
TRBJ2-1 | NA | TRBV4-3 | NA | TGCGCCAGCAGCCAAGAAGCGGCTAGTGCATTTCAATTCTTC | CASSQEAASAFQFF
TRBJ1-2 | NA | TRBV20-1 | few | TGCAGTGCTAGAGATGCCCGCTCCTCGGGATATGGCTACACCTTC | CSARDARSSGYGYTF
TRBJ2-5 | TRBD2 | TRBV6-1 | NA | TGTGCCAGCAGTAAAACTAGCGGATGGGAGACCCAGTACTTC | CASSKTSGWETQYF
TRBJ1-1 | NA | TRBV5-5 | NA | TGTGCCAGCAGCTTTTGGGGATTCAGGAACACTGAAGCTTTCTTT | CASSFWGFRNTEAFF
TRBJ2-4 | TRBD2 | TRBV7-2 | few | TGTGCCAGCAGCCACGGGGGGGCGGCCAAAAACATTCAGTACTTC | CASSHGGAAKNIQYF
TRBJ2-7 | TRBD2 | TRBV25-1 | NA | TGTGCCAGCAGTGAATATAAAAGGGGGACTAGCGGGTTCTACGAGCAGTACTTC | CASSEYKRGTSGFYEQYF
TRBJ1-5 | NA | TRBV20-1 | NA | TGCAGTGCTAAGGTTCCCGTTAGCAATCAGCCCCAGCATTTT | CSAKVPVSNQPQHF
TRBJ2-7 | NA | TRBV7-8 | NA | TGTGCCGGCAGCCCTAAGAGCTCCTACGAGCAGTACTTC | CAGSPKSSYEQYF
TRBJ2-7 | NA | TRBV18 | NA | TGTGCCAGCTCACCACCCGGGACCTACGAGCAGTACTTC | CASSPPGTYEQYF